The rows below give T cell receptor beta chains drawn from one sample of a study of T cells after yellow fever vaccination. TCRdb re-analysed the 5' RACE reads in MiXCR, keeping a single row per CDR3 protein. The table records a few hundred thousand distinct CDR3 sequences, about 6.9% of them present only once. The sequenced sample was PBMCs, obtained 45 days after the first yellow fever vaccination. These receptor sequences come from a young man who received the YFV17D yellow fever vaccine. CDR3s include the opening cysteine and the closing phenylalanine or tryptophan. The order of the fields is J gene, V gene, D gene, clone size, CDR3 DNA, CDR3 protein. A D gene is named only where the DNA matches it firmly. Only part of the rows carry a size: once, few, many, or a class if the clone is expanded.

>TRBJ1-5|TRBV4-1|.|.
TGCGCCAGCAGCCAAGGAGAAGCGGTCAATCAGCCCCAGCATTTT
CASSQGEAVNQPQHF
>TRBJ2-3|TRBV7-2|.|many
TGTGCCAGCAGCTTGGGGGCCTGGGCAGATACGCAGTATTTT
CASSLGAWADTQYF
>TRBJ2-5|TRBV5-1|TRBD2|.
TGCGCCAGCAGCTTGGGGAACTCGGGGGGCCAAGAGACCCAGTACTTC
CASSLGNSGGQETQYF
>TRBJ2-5|TRBV5-1|TRBD1|many
TGCGCCAGCAATGAGGGGGCCGAGGAGACCCAGTACTTC
CASNEGAEETQYF
>TRBJ1-1|TRBV6-5|.|.
TGTGCCAGCAGTTACCGGGGGACGTCTTCTGAAGCTTTCTTT
CASSYRGTSSEAFF
>TRBJ2-2|TRBV6-2/TRBV6-3|.|many
TGTGCCAGCAGTTACCCCCTACAGGGAGGCACCGGGGAGCTGTTTTTT
CASSYPLQGGTGELFF
>TRBJ2-3|TRBV9|TRBD2|.
TGTGCCAGCAGCGTATTCAGCGGGGACAGCACAGATACGCAGTATTTT
CASSVFSGDSTDTQYF
>TRBJ2-1|TRBV5-1|TRBD1|many
TGCGCCAGCACCCGACAGGGGTTCTACAATGAGCAGTTCTTC
CASTRQGFYNEQFF
>TRBJ2-3|TRBV6-1|.|few
TGTGCCAGCGGCCACGGTACAGCTAGCACAGATACGCAGTATTTT
CASGHGTASTDTQYF
>TRBJ2-5|TRBV7-9|.|.
TGTGCCAGCAGCCCAATCCGGGAGACCCAGTACTTC
CASSPIRETQYF
>TRBJ2-7|TRBV20-1|TRBD2|.
TGCAGTGCGGGGACTAGCGGGGGGTACTCCTACGAGCAGTACTTC
CSAGTSGGYSYEQYF
>TRBJ1-1|TRBV7-8|TRBD1|many
TGTGCCAGCAGCCCTTTCGGGACAGGGGGAACTGAAGCTTTCTTT
CASSPFGTGGTEAFF
>TRBJ1-6|TRBV27|.|few
TGTGCCAGCAGTTTGTTTTATAATTCACCCCTCCACTTT
CASSLFYNSPLHF
>TRBJ2-5|TRBV5-1|.|.
TGCGCCAGCAGGTGGGGAGAGACCCAGTACTTC
CASRWGETQYF
>TRBJ2-1|TRBV7-2|.|.
TGTGCCAGCAGCTTCTCGGGGAGAGTCACCACCTACAATGAGCAGTTCTTC
CASSFSGRVTTYNEQFF
>TRBJ1-1|TRBV2|.|.
TGTGCCAGCAGTGCCGACCCGGGGAGGGAAGCTTTCTTT
CASSADPGREAFF
>TRBJ1-5|TRBV3-1|.|.
TGTGCCAGCAGCCCCGCGGGGTACGGCAATCAGCCCCAGCATTTT
CASSPAGYGNQPQHF
>TRBJ1-3|TRBV5-1|TRBD1|few
TGCGCCAGCAGCCCTCAGGGGGGCTCTGGAAACACCATATATTTT
CASSPQGGSGNTIYF
>TRBJ1-2|TRBV29-1|.|few
TGCAGCGTTGCCGGCGGCAACTATGGCTACACCTTC
CSVAGGNYGYTF
>TRBJ2-5|TRBV7-9|.|few
TGTGCCAGCAGCCGACCGGTCAACCCTAAGTACCAAGAGACCCAGTACTTC
CASSRPVNPKYQETQYF
>TRBJ2-7|TRBV6-2/TRBV6-3|.|few
TGTGCCAGCACCAGACGCACGACAGGTGGCTACGAGCAGTACTTC
CASTRRTTGGYEQYF
>TRBJ1-2|TRBV12-1|.|.
TGTGCCAGCAGCTTTGGGCCCCCCGGCTCTTACTATGGCTACACCTTC
CASSFGPPGSYYGYTF
>TRBJ2-6|TRBV6-2/TRBV6-3|TRBD1|.
TGTGCCAGCAGGGGGACAGTCTCTGGGGCCAACGTCCTGACTTTC
CASRGTVSGANVLTF
>TRBJ1-5|TRBV7-9|TRBD1|.
TGTGCCAGCAGCCCCGCGGGACAGGATCAGCCCCAGCATTTT
CASSPAGQDQPQHF
>TRBJ1-5|TRBV28|.|.
TGTGCCAGTTCGGACGGGTCACAGCCCCAGCATTTT
CASSDGSQPQHF
>TRBJ1-4|TRBV30|TRBD1|.
TGTGCCTGGAGTGTAGGGACAGGAAGAAAACTGTTTTTT
CAWSVGTGRKLFF
>TRBJ2-3|TRBV4-1|TRBD1|.
TGCGCCAGCAGACCATGGACAGGTCTGACAGATACGCAGTATTTT
CASRPWTGLTDTQYF
>TRBJ2-7|TRBV25-1|.|few
TGTGCCAGCAGTGACCTTTACTACGAGCAGTACTTC
CASSDLYYEQYF
>TRBJ2-2|TRBV7-6|TRBD1|.
TGTGCCAGCAGCCTTCCCTACAGGGGGAACACCGGGGAGCTGTTTTTT
CASSLPYRGNTGELFF